Included here is one TCR beta chain sequence, with context. Produced via immunoSEQ multiplex PCR; TCRdb's table is partial and in-frame only. The table shows under 300,000 clones, with around 90% occurring only once. The sample is drawn from a study of blood T cell repertoires in COVID-19. Overall study: T cells, B-cell-depleted T cells, or PBMCs supplied cDNA or gDNA.

The V and J ends lost 3 bases and 3 bases, in that order; junction bases with no gene match: 5. CDR1 and CDR2 from the germline V gene are SGDLS and YYNGEE. The CDR3 sequence is 15 residues long. This chain connects TRBV9 to TRBJ2-2; TRBD1 matches 7 bases. This TCR derives from a woman in her sixties with COVID-19, enrolled during active disease. Sample: peripheral blood. This chain's CDR3 is CASSAEGQYTGELFF. Here the CDR3 DNA reads TGTGCCAGCAGCGCCGAGGGACAGTACACCGGGGAGCTGTTTTTT.